Given below is one TCR beta chain in context. This clone occurred a few times. Its antigen is still unknown. Base qualities are not recorded, but no much larger clone differs from it by a single base. This entry comes from a study of beta chain features in type 1 diabetes (dated by TCRdb to 2016 to 2019). Turning to the overall study: Mean age, gender distribution, total cell number and subset yield did not differ between patients and healthy donors. Across all samples, 107,917,701 sorted cells were examined, and cell number per subset correlated strongly with RNA yield. The study compared the TCRB repertoires of sorted circulating CD4+ T cell subsets in recently diagnosed type 1 diabetes patients with those in matched healthy donors. Regulatory and stem cell-like memory subsets were obtained from only 8 patients and roughly 8 healthy donors, while naive and central memory subsets were obtained from all 28 donors. General conclusions and limits of the study: At VDJ recombination sites, type 1 diabetes patients had fewer insertions and more deleted nucleotides, which implies abnormalities in thymic rearrangement. Naive, central memory and regulatory TCRB repertoires appeared to be more similar among patients than among healthy donors. Type 1 diabetes patients showed a moderate but significant shortening of TCRB CDR3 length in all four CD4+ subsets. Only small numbers of individuals were included in the HLA sub-analyses, which left unresolved whether HLA type had any influence on TCRB rearrangement. PCR might favor shorter templates, but patient and control samples were amplified and corrected together, so any skew would affect both groups equally. Sequencing cDNA rather than genomic DNA could over-represent highly expressing activated cells, although activation and CD3 levels did not differ between groups.

Each donor gave one peripheral blood draw, roughly 0.12 L on average, collected into heparinised tubes. Using a panel that included CD45RO, CCR7, CD25, CD127, CD95 and CD27, naive, central memory, regulatory and stem cell-like memory CD4+ T cells were sorted on a BD FACSAria II. All sorted populations exceeded 95% purity. PBMCs were separated immediately by Lymphoprep density gradient centrifugation and were stained directly, without being cultured. So that batch effects would be minimized, each experiment stained and sorted samples in pairs, pairing one healthy donor with one patient. All of the isolated RNA was reverse transcribed with the High Capacity cDNA Reverse Transcription Kit, so expressed TCRB transcripts were sequenced. Deep immunoSEQ sequencing was applied to naive, central memory and regulatory T cell samples, giving an average of about 3.4 million total reads per sample. Sorted cells were lysed in RLT buffer, and RNA was extracted using DNase-treated RNeasy Micro or Mini kits according to cell number. Each cell subset was processed on its own to prevent cross-contamination, while patient and healthy donor samples were processed together. The immunoSEQ multiplex PCR was used to amplify TCRB sequences from cDNA, yielding 87-bp fragments that span the CDR3 region. Sequencing of the amplicons was done on the Illumina HiSeq platform. The published analysis was carried out like this. Synthetic template baselines were used to correct PCR bias computationally, reads within Hamming distance 2 were collapsed together, and singletons that could not be merged were discarded. By aligning reads against IMGT, V, D and J genes, CDR3 length, and insertions or deletions at six rearrangement sites were assigned. Within each subset, clonotype counts were normalized to sorted cell number, after which true diversity and Gini coefficients were computed with the tcR R package. Repertoire sharing was quantified using the overlap coefficient calculated on TCRB nucleotide sequences. TCRdb took over this immuneACCESS table, retaining in-frame rearrangements with V and J assigned. Such tables are incomplete; in checked studies, under half of the missing clones stem from an unresolved V gene, and the remainder is unexplained. The V and J calls and clone size are taken from that table; D and trimming were inferred from the DNA. The sample data list 300,000 or so clones, and approximately 8.2% of these were observed just once. The ten largest clones represent 0.44% of the sample.

CDR1 and CDR2 were assigned from the germline V gene as SGHTS and YDEGEE. Counted from cysteine to phenylalanine, this CDR3 has 16 amino acids. The read is trimmed to its CDR3 DNA, 48 bases read in frame from base 1. V lost 4 bases and J lost 5 bases, and the count of bases not matched to a germline gene is 9. The receptor was derived from a woman aged 18-29 years in good health. The material sequenced was central memory CD4+ T cells from blood. The rearrangement joined TRBV5-8 to TRBJ2-5; TRBD2 agrees with 12 junctional bases. The nucleotide sequence is TGTGCCAGCAGCCTACTGCTAGCGGGAGGGTTGGAGACCCAGTACTTC. Its amino acids are CASSLLLAGGLETQYF. Full variable domain (CDR3 extended with the reference TRBV5-8 and TRBJ2-5 proteins): EAGVTQSPTHLIKTRGQQATLRCSPISGHTSVYWYQQALGLGLQFLLWYDEGEERNRGNFPPRFSGRQFPNYSSELNVNALELEDSALYLCASSLLLAGGLETQYFGPGTRLLVL.